The 29 T cell receptor beta chains given below trace back to one sample, sequenced in a study of beta chain features in type 1 diabetes. Study results and limitations: Moderately but significantly shorter TCRB CDR3s were found in Type 1 diabetes patients in all four CD4+ subsets.

Their antigen targets remain unknown. TCRB transcripts that were expressed got sequenced, as all of the isolated RNA had been reverse transcribed. TCRdb's table, derived via immunoSEQ multiplex PCR, lists solely in-frame clones and lacks some. The repertoire includes around 650,000 clones, 9.5% to 15% of them detected once, and around 0.12% sits in the top ten. Material: naive CD4+ T cells from blood. The receptors stem from a young man with type 1 diabetes.

This CDR3 is CASSVGAANTGELFF. CDR3 in DNA: TGTGCCAGCAGCGTAGGGGCAGCGAACACCGGGGAGCTGTTTTTT. The rearrangement joins TRBV9 to TRBJ2-2; D unresolved. V gave up 0 bases and J gave up 0 bases, with 6 bases separating them. There are 15 residues in the CDR3. Germline loops: CDR1 SGDLS, CDR2 YYNGEE.

This clone came up a few times. The CDR3 DNA is TGTGCCAGCAGCCAAACCCAGGGTGGTGGGGCCAACGTCCTGACTTTC. Translated: CASSQTQGGGANVLTF. The V and J genes are TRBV7-6 and TRBJ2-6, with D perhaps TRBD1 (5 bases). V was cut by 5 bases and J by 3 bases, with 14 bases left in between. The germline gives CDR1 SGHVS, CDR2 FNYEAQ. This CDR3 contains 16 residues.

Only a few counts were recorded for this clone. The identical CDR3 is also encoded by other nucleotide sequences in the sample. The chain combines TRBV10-3 with TRBJ1-5; D remains unclear. V gave up 2 bases and J gave up 2 bases, with 7 bases separating them. This CDR3 region has 14 residues. Germline assignment: CDR1 ENHRY and CDR2 SYGVKD. CDR3 amino acids: CAISEDRGNQPQHF. CDR3 sequence (DNA): TGTGCCATCAGTGAGGACCGAGGCAATCAGCCCCAGCATTTT.

This clone was picked up a small number of times. The rearrangement uses TRBV23-1 and TRBJ1-5; D is undetermined. TRBV23-1 is identified as an open reading frame with a role that is uncertain. Trimming cost V 0 bases and J 1 base, with 19 bases left between them. CDR3 length equals 19 residues. The CDR3 DNA reads TGCGCCAGCAGTCAATCTCTTGGGATTGGAACCGCAAGCAATCAGCCCCAGCATTTT. It yields the protein CASSQSLGIGTASNQPQHF.

This clone was seen more than once but under ten times. Other DNA sequences in the sample encode the same CDR3. This sequence joins TRBV11-3 and TRBJ1-1, with D maybe TRBD1 (6 bases). Trimming cost V 5 bases and J 4 bases, with 14 bases left between them. This CDR3 has 14 residues. Germline lookup yields CDR1 SGHNT and CDR2 YENEEA. In DNA, the CDR3 is TGTGCCAGCAGCCTCAACCGGGGGCTCACTGAAGCTTTCTTT. Translated, it gives CASSLNRGLTEAFF.

The CDR3 DNA follows: TGTGCCAGCAGCTTTTCCCCTTTCAGGACAGGCTCGGTGAAGACCCAGTACTTC. It specifies CASSFSPFRTGSVKTQYF. This chain uses TRBV13 with TRBJ2-5, with TRBD1 matching 7 bases. The germline V gene encodes CDR1 PRHDT and CDR2 FYEKMQ (reference sequence). The V and J ends lost 3 bases and 6 bases, in that order; junction bases with no gene match: 19. The CDR3 runs 18 residues.

This clone has more than one count but fewer than ten. The chain combines TRBV28 with TRBJ2-7; 7 bases agree with TRBD1. J lost 4 bases, V lost 4 bases, and 1 base had no gene match. The CDR3 has 12 residues. Germline V gene lookup returns CDR1 MDHEN and CDR2 SYDVKM. The CDR3 sequence is CASSSGQYEQYF. The CDR3, as DNA: TGTGCCAGCAGTTCGGGACAGTACGAGCAGTACTTC.

This clone has a handful of counts. CDR3 region: CASSIGQAYEQYF. The CDR3 DNA reads TGTGCCAGCAGCATCGGACAGGCCTACGAGCAGTACTTC. The chain employs TRBV5-6 and TRBJ2-7; 7 bases are a match to TRBD1. The V segment lost 4 bases and the J segment 2 bases; nucleotides outside the gene matches: 3. This CDR3 is built from 13 residues. Germline-derived CDR1 and CDR2 are SGHDT and YYEEEE.

The chain joins TRBV7-3 to TRBJ2-1, with TRBD1 matching over 7 bases. V dropped 5 bases and J dropped 7; count of bases not matched to a gene: 11. Germline assignment: CDR1 SGHTA and CDR2 FQGTGA. The CDR3 loop spans 15 amino acids. The CDR3: CASSPRQGTFNEQFF. CDR3 bases: TGTGCCAGCAGCCCGAGACAGGGAACCTTTAATGAGCAGTTCTTC.

This clone was seen a handful of times. The V gene is TRBV25-1, the J gene TRBJ2-2; weak D call: TRBD1 (6 bases). In germline, CDR1 is MGHDK, CDR2 SYGVNS. The V end lost 4 bases, the J end lost 7 bases, and 16 bases lay between the germline ends. The CDR3 sequence is 15 residues long. CDR3 amino acids: CASSANTGILGELFF. The CDR3 DNA follows: TGTGCCAGCAGTGCGAATACAGGGATCCTCGGGGAGCTGTTTTTT. The variable domain in full, with the rest retrieved from reference TRBV25-1 and TRBJ2-2, is EADIYQTPRYLVIGTGKKITLECSQTMGHDKMYWYQQDPGMELHLIHYSYGVNSTEKGDLSSESTVSRIRTEHFPLTLESARPSHTSQYLCASSANTGILGELFFGEGSRLTVL.

The chain uses TRBV30 and TRBJ1-3, with TRBD1 matching over 7 bases. Germline assignment: CDR1 GTSNPN and CDR2 SVGIG (reference sequence). The CDR3 extends over 14 amino acids. The V segment lost 6 bases and the J segment 4 bases; nucleotides outside the gene matches: 9. The CDR3 here is CACYQTGSGNTIYF. CDR3 sequence (DNA): TGTGCCTGCTACCAGACAGGGTCCGGAAACACCATATATTTT.

This clone was counted a few times. This chain connects TRBV19 to TRBJ1-2; D ambiguous. Germline loops: CDR1 LNHDA, CDR2 SQIVND (reference sequence). The CDR3 runs 13 residues. V shed 2 bases and J shed 5 bases, with 9 bases lying between them. The CDR3 bases are TGTGCCAGTAGTATACAAGGGAGGTATGGCTACACCTTC. It translates to CASSIQGRYGYTF. Based on the CDR3 plus reference TRBV19 and TRBJ1-2, the full variable domain is DGGITQSPKYLFRKEGQNVTLSCEQNLNHDAMYWYRQDPGQGLRLIYYSQIVNDFQKGDIAEGYSVSREKKESFPLTVTSAQKNPTAFYLCASSIQGRYGYTFGSGTRLTVV.

The V call is TRBV28, the J call TRBJ2-1, with 7 bases matching TRBD1. In germline, CDR1 is MDHEN, CDR2 SYDVKM. Losses at the gene ends were 2 bases for V and 7 bases for J; bases not matched to a gene: 8. CDR3 length: 15 residues. In nucleotides, the CDR3 is TGTGCCAGCAGTTTAGGACAGGTGGTATCGAATGAGCAGTTCTTC. Translation gives CASSLGQVVSNEQFF.

This chain uses TRBV21-1 with TRBJ1-5. TRBV21-1 represents a pseudogene. The CDR3 has 17 residues. CDR3 in amino acids: CASSRRSTLGSNQPQHF. The CDR3 bases are TGTGCCAGCAGCCGGCGCTCTACCCTTGGTAGCAATCAGCCCCAGCATTTT.

The chain uses TRBV19 and TRBJ1-4; the D is unclear. This CDR3 comprises 14 residues. V lost 3 bases and J lost 0, with 5 bases in between. Per germline, CDR1 LNHDA and CDR2 SQIVND (reference sequence). DNA of the CDR3: TGTGCCAGTAGTATTTCAGCAACTAATGAAAAACTGTTTTTT. Translation: CASSISATNEKLFF.

This clone showed up just a few times. Distinct nucleotide sequences in the sample also encode this CDR3. This chain connects TRBV9 to TRBJ1-1, with D uncertain. Per germline, CDR1 SGDLS and CDR2 YYNGEE. The V end lost 2 bases, the J end lost 1 base, and 6 bases lay between the germline ends. The CDR3 sequence is 13 residues long. CDR3 amino acids: CASSVEGNTEAFF. The DNA for the CDR3 is TGTGCCAGCAGCGTTGAGGGGAACACTGAAGCTTTCTTT.

The chain is built from TRBV30 and TRBJ2-7; weak D call: TRBD1 (6 bases). The CDR3 loop spans 12 amino acids. V lost 0 bases, J lost 5 bases, and 8 bases lay in between. Germline assignment: CDR1 GTSNPN and CDR2 SVGIG (reference sequence). CDR3 sequence reads: CAWSVGQDEQYF. The CDR3 bases are TGTGCCTGGAGTGTGGGACAAGACGAGCAGTACTTC.

About this clone: Other DNA sequences in this specimen translate into the identical CDR3. J is TRBJ1-6 and V is TRBV7-9; the match to TRBD1 covers 7 bases. The CDR3 consists of 14 residues. Losses at the gene ends were 4 bases for V and 6 bases for J; bases not matched to a gene: 3. The germline V gene has CDR1 SEHNR and CDR2 FQNEAQ (reference sequence). The CDR3 sequence: CASSSRDSNSPLHF. CDR3 DNA sequence: TGTGCCAGCAGCTCCCGGGACAGTAATTCACCCCTCCACTTT.

The chain joins TRBV6-5 to TRBJ1-4; D uncertain. CDR3 length: 15 residues. V lost 0 bases and J 5 bases, leaving 10 bases between the germline ends. CDR1 and CDR2 from the germline V gene are MNHEY and SVGAGI. The CDR3 DNA is TGTGCCAGCAGTTACTCCCAACGTGTGAATGAAAAACTGTTTTTT. This codes for CASSYSQRVNEKLFF.

This clone was detected only a few times. The chain employs TRBV5-1 and TRBJ2-7, with D unresolved. Germline values: CDR1 SGHRS, CDR2 YFSETQ. The CDR3 loop spans 16 amino acids. The germline V and J ends were trimmed by 0 bases and 1 base, with 14 bases remaining between them. CDR3 region: CASSLGQPDESYEQYF. The CDR3 DNA reads TGCGCCAGCAGCTTGGGGCAGCCAGACGAGTCCTACGAGCAGTACTTC.

The V gene is TRBV30, the J gene TRBJ1-5; weak D call: TRBD1 (5 bases). Germline CDR1 reads GTSNPN; CDR2 reads SVGIG (reference sequence). This CDR3 has 15 residues. Trimming took 0 bases from V and 5 from J, leaving 14 bases between them. CDR3 sequence: CAWSVRRALYQPQHF. In DNA, the CDR3 is TGTGCCTGGAGTGTACGCAGGGCGCTCTATCAGCCCCAGCATTTT.

The genes are TRBV7-6 and TRBJ2-5; 9 bases fit TRBD1. V was clipped by 3 bases and J by 2 bases; unmatched bases: 1. There are 14 residues in the CDR3. Germline lookup yields CDR1 SGHVS and CDR2 FNYEAQ. The CDR3: CASSFGTGQETQYF. In DNA, the CDR3 is TGTGCCAGCAGCTTTGGGACAGGGCAAGAGACCCAGTACTTC.

The rearrangement joins TRBV14 to TRBJ1-4; D is ambiguous. Trimming removed 6 bases from V and 7 bases from J, with 18 bases in between. In germline, CDR1 is SGHDN, CDR2 FVKESK. The CDR3 length is 15 residues. The CDR3 is CASSHNIFGGEKLFF. CDR3 in DNA: TGTGCCAGCAGTCATAACATATTTGGAGGTGAAAAACTGTTTTTT.

The sample holds a few counts of this clone. The gene calls are TRBV9 and TRBJ2-3, with a tentative D call TRBD1 (5 bases). The germline V and J ends were trimmed by 2 bases and 1 base, with 5 bases remaining between them. CDR3 size: 13 residues. The germline gives CDR1 SGDLS, CDR2 YYNGEE. The CDR3 loop reads CASSVRGTDTQYF. In nucleotides, the CDR3 is TGTGCCAGCAGCGTCAGGGGCACAGATACGCAGTATTTT. Full variable domain (remainder filled in from reference TRBV9 and TRBJ2-3): DSGVTQTPKHLITATGQRVTLRCSPRSGDLSVYWYQQSLDQGLQFLIQYYNGEERAKGNILERFSAQQFPDLHSELNLSSLELGDSALYFCASSVRGTDTQYFGPGTRLTVL.

The table lists this clone with a few counts. This chain uses TRBV14 with TRBJ2-3; TRBD2 matches at 7 bases. The germline gives CDR1 SGHDN, CDR2 FVKESK. Trimming at V came to 1 base and at J to 0 bases, leaving 1 base not matched to a gene. The CDR3 is 15 amino acids. CDR3 nucleotides: TGTGCCAGCAGCCAAGTAGCGGGTAGCACAGATACGCAGTATTTT. Translated: CASSQVAGSTDTQYF.

The CDR3 bases are TGTGCCAGTAGTAAGCGGGGTGCTCGCCCCAATCAGCCCCAGCATTTT. It encodes CASSKRGARPNQPQHF. V gene TRBV19 combines with J gene TRBJ1-5, with D uncertain. V was shortened by 4 bases and J by 3 bases, with 16 bases between the two germline ends. The CDR3 totals 16 residues. Looked up from germline, CDR1 is LNHDA and CDR2 is SQIVND (reference sequence).

The J gene is TRBJ2-1, the V gene TRBV7-2; 7 bases fit TRBD1. Germline lookup yields CDR1 SGHTA and CDR2 FQGNSA. V lost 4 bases, J lost 9 bases, and 6 bases stayed unmatched. The CDR3 is 13 amino acids. CDR3 bases: TGTGCCAGCAGCTCCTCGTGGGACAGTGAGCAGTTCTTC. Encoded protein: CASSSSWDSEQFF.

The table lists this clone with a few counts. V usage is TRBV5-1 and J usage is TRBJ2-5, with D possibly matching TRBD1 (6 bases). The V end was cut by 1 base, the J end by 4 bases, with 14 bases between. This CDR3 spans 15 amino acids. Germline CDR1 is SGHRS and CDR2 is YFSETQ. The CDR3 coding sequence is TGCGCCAGCAGCTTGTTTGGGGGCGGAGGAGAGACCCAGTACTTC. This gives the protein CASSLFGGGGETQYF.

This clone has more than one count but fewer than ten. The chain uses TRBV7-9 and TRBJ2-1; 7 bases are shared with TRBD1. V shed 1 base and J 3 bases; nucleotides not matched to a gene: 6. The CDR3 is 16 amino acids. Germline V gene data show CDR1 as SEHNR and CDR2 as FQNEAQ (reference sequence). CDR3: CASSLGTGQYYNEQFF. CDR3 DNA: TGTGCCAGCAGCTTAGGGACAGGACAGTACTACAATGAGCAGTTCTTC.